This TCR beta chain appears in the sequencing data of a study of a mutant IDH1 vaccine in newly diagnosed glioma (dated by TCRdb to the early 2020s). A note on the overall study: Eight vaccinations were administered to patients in weeks 1, 3, 5, 7, 11, 15, 19 and 23, corresponding to visits V03 through V10. Vaccination started 4-6 weeks after radiotherapy alone, or was given together with temozolomide cycles in the groups whose treatment included chemotherapy. Of the roughly 34 treated patients, approximately 62% were male and around 40% were female, and a mean age of roughly 40 years was recorded. Prior to enrollment, patients had been given standard therapy consisting of radiotherapy alone, temozolomide alone, or radiochemotherapy with temozolomide, with the combination given to most patients. Peripheral blood was drawn at six visits: V03 (baseline), V05, V07, V10, V12 and V13. For exploratory analyses, longitudinal TCRB deep sequencing was carried out in 25 to 30 treated patients wherever samples were available.

Library method: the immunoSEQ multiplex PCR assay. Following the manufacturer's protocol, the hsTCRB Kit was used to amplify rearranged TCR beta chain sequences. TCRB libraries were sequenced on an Illumina MiSeq. In the source study's methods: Demultiplexing, trimming and gene mapping were performed with the kit vendor's proprietary platform. This immuneACCESS table, as held by TCRdb, lists in-frame sequences with V and J called but not all clones. Of the missing ones, under half trace to an unresolved V gene in checked studies; the others have no known cause. The V and J calls and clone size are taken from that table; D and trimming were inferred from the DNA. Here the sample has 25,000 to 40,000 clones; 78% occur a single time. The ten largest account for more than 20% of the sample. A word on this clone: Its antigen specificity is not known. No qualities accompany the bases; no much larger clone lies one base away.

The label giving this sample's time point can be read as: week 11, during vaccination. Each vaccine dose was 300 ug of a 20-mer mutant IDH1 peptide in Montanide, given subcutaneously with topical imiquimod. Newly diagnosed WHO grade 3 or 4 IDH1-mutant astrocytomas showing loss of nuclear ATRX were present in the donors. The samples were drawn from NOA16, a multicentre, single-arm, open-label phase I trial in Germany that tested a mutant IDH1 peptide vaccine in humans for the first time. Genomic DNA for TCRB sequencing was extracted from EDTA blood using the DNeasy Blood and Tissue Kit. General study outcomes and caveats: Immune responses induced by the vaccine were seen in more than 85% of patients across multiple MHC alleles. Availability determined which PBMC samples were chosen for TCRB deep sequencing. According to the authors, sample limitations meant that analyses of patient blood samples could not be reproduced. Pseudoprogression appeared unrelated to alterations in the top peripheral T cell clonotypes detected by TCRB sequencing.

The CDR3, cysteine through phenylalanine, is 14 amino acids long. CDR3 DNA is the only sequence kept; it has 42 bases, read in frame from the first base. V is pruned by 3 bases and J by 2 bases, leaving 3 bases of the junction without a gene match. CDR1 and CDR2 were assigned from the germline V gene as SGHDT and YYEEEE. The source of this sequence is a man aged 30 to 39 with glioma. Here the chain combines TRBV5-6 and TRBJ2-5; TRBD1 lines up with 8 middle nucleotides. This material consisted of PBMCs, taken from a glioma patient whose treatment included an IDH1 peptide vaccine. The nucleotide sequence reads TGTGCCAGCAGCTCAAGACAGGGGCAAGAGACCCAGTACTTC. This gives the protein CASSSRQGQETQYF.